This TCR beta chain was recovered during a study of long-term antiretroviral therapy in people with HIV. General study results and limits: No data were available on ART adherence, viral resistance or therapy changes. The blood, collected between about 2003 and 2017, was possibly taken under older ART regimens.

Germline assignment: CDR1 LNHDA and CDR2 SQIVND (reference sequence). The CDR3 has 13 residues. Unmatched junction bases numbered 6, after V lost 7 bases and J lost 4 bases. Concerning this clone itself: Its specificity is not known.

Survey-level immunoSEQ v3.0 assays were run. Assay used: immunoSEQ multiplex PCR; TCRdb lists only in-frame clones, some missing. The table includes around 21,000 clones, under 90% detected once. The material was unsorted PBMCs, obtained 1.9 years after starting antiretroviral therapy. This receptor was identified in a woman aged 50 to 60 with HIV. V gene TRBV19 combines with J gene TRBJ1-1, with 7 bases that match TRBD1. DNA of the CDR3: TGTGCCAGTATAAACCGACAGGGCACTGAAGCTTTCTTT. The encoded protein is CASINRQGTEAFF.